The 3 T cell receptor beta chains given below trace back to one sample, sequenced in a study of T cell responses to AZD1222 COVID-19 vaccine. This table comes from immunoSEQ multiplex PCR, and its TCRdb copy is limited to in-frame clones, with some not included. Here the sample spans over 130,000 clones, roughly 92% being singletons. Sequencing was performed on peripheral blood, taken on day 0 of AZD1222 vaccination. Source of these receptors: an adult in good health.

This chain joins TRBV6-5 and TRBJ2-5, with 9 bases aligning to TRBD1. This CDR3 is 13 amino acids long. With 6 bases clipped from V and 5 bases from J, the junction kept 4 bases outside the gene matches. Germline CDR1 reads MNHEY; CDR2 reads SVGAGI. CDR3 nucleotide sequence: TGTGCCAGCAGCACAGGGGGCGATGAGACCCAGTACTTC. Residues: CASSTGGDETQYF.

The chain is built from TRBV2 and TRBJ2-5, with 7 bases matching TRBD2. Germline V gene lookup returns CDR1 SNHLY and CDR2 FYNNEI. Trimming at V came to 1 base and at J to 4 bases, leaving 6 bases not matched to a gene. CDR3 size: 15 residues. The CDR3 is CASSEEAVAGETQYF. In DNA form, the CDR3 reads TGTGCCAGCAGTGAAGAAGCGGTAGCGGGAGAGACCCAGTACTTC.

This clone turned up a few times. The chain combines TRBV7-9 with TRBJ1-3, with D uncertain. The germline gives CDR1 SEHNR, CDR2 FQNEAQ (reference sequence). The CDR3 consists of 15 residues. Trimming shortened V by 1 base and J by 2 bases, and 9 bases separated the two germline ends. CDR3 in amino acids: CASSLVGDPGNTIYF. Written as DNA, the CDR3 is TGTGCCAGCAGCTTAGTTGGGGATCCTGGAAACACCATATATTTT.